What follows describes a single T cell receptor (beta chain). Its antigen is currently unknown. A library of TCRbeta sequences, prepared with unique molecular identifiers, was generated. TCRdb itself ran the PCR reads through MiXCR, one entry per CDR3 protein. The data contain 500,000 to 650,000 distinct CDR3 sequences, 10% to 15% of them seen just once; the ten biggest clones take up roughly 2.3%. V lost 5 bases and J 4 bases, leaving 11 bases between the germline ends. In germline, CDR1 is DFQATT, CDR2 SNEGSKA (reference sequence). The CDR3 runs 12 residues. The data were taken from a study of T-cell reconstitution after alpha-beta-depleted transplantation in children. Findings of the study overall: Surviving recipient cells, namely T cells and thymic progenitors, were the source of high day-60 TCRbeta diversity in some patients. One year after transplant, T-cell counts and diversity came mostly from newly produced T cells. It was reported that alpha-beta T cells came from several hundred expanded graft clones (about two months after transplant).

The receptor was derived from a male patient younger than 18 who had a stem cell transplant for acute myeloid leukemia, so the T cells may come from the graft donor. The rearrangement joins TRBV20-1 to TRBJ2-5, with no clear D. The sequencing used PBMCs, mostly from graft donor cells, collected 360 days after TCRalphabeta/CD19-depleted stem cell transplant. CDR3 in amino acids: CSAWSGVETQYF. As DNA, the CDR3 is TGCAGTGCTTGGTCAGGAGTAGAGACCCAGTACTTC.